These 15 T cell receptor beta chains originate from one sample sequenced in a study of Graves' ophthalmopathy and Graves' hyperthyroidism (dated by TCRdb to 2016 to 2019). The sequencer was an Illumina HiSeq 2000. For repertoire sequencing, TCR beta CDR3 regions were amplified from RNA transcripts. HTBI primers and the Qiagen OneStep RT-PCR kit were used in a first-round RT-PCR, which was followed by a second-round multiplex PCR, size selection and purification. In TCRdb, the public reads were trimmed at Q25 with fastp and aligned with MiXCR, with productive beta chains retained. Rows are unified per CDR3 protein, each entry keeping the most common DNA and genes. The sample includes 560,000 or so distinct CDR3 sequences, with about 40% observed a single time. Over 3.5% of the sample is in the top ten clones. The sequencing sample was made of peripheral blood or thyroid tissue (not recorded which). The origin of the receptors is an adult man with Graves' hyperthyroidism.

The table lists this clonotype with many counts. V and J are TRBV12-3 or TRBV12-4 and TRBJ1-6; D is unresolved. The CDR3 is made up of 14 amino acids. V lost 3 bases, J lost 9 bases, and 12 bases lay in between. CDR3 protein: CASSFWGSSSPLHF. Here the CDR3 DNA reads TGTGCCAGCAGTTTCTGGGGTTCAAGTTCACCCCTCCACTTT.

This clonotype has at least ten counts. The chain's CDR3 is CSARQPEQWETQYF. The CDR3 bases are TGCAGTGCTAGACAGCCAGAACAGTGGGAGACCCAGTACTTC. V is TRBV20-1 and J is TRBJ2-5; D gene uncertain. CDR3 length equals 14 residues. Germline V lookup: CDR1 DFQATT, CDR2 SNEGSKA (reference sequence). Between the trimmed V and J ends, which lost 2 bases and 5 bases, there was a span of 15 bases.

V usage is TRBV3-1 and J usage is TRBJ1-2; perhaps TRBD1 as D (6 bases). Germline CDR1 LGHDT, CDR2 YNNKEL (reference sequence). Trimming shortened V by 0 bases and J by 7 bases, and 12 bases separated the two germline ends. The CDR3 runs 14 residues. The CDR3 sequence is CASSQDFGGAGYTF. The CDR3 region has the DNA TGTGCCAGCAGCCAAGATTTCGGGGGCGCTGGCTACACCTTC. The full variable domain, in which reference TRBV3-1 and TRBJ1-2 provide the parts outside the CDR3, is DTAVSQTPKYLVTQMGNDKSIKCEQNLGHDTMYWYKQDSKKFLKIMFSYNNKELIINETVPNRFSPKSPDKAHLNLHINSLELGDSAVYFCASSQDFGGAGYTFGSGTRLTVV.

In regard to this clonotype: A single base separates this from a much larger clone, so it may be a read error. V is TRBV12-3 or TRBV12-4 and J is TRBJ2-7; 7 nucleotides match TRBD2. This CDR3 is built from 15 residues. Losses at the gene ends were 6 bases for V and 3 bases for J; bases not matched to a gene: 11. CDR3 sequence (DNA): TGTGCCAGCAGCCGCGGGACTAATAACCTCTACGAGCAGTACTTC. This codes for CASSRGTNNLYEQYF.

This chain links TRBV24-1 with TRBJ1-5; tentatively, D is TRBD1 (6 bases). The V gene's germline CDR1 is KGHDR and CDR2 SFDVKD. The V end lost 3 bases, the J end lost 3 bases, and 11 bases lay between the germline ends. The CDR3 runs to 15 residues. The CDR3 nucleotides are TGTGCCACCAGTGATGCAGACAGGAACAATCAGCCCCAGCATTTT. This gives the protein CATSDADRNNQPQHF.

This clonotype occurred a few times. CDR3 protein: CASSQRFQGNRDEQYF. The CDR3 coding sequence is TGTGCCAGCAGCCAGCGTTTTCAGGGAAATCGCGACGAGCAGTACTTC. The chain couples TRBV7-8 to TRBJ2-7, with D possibly matching TRBD1 (5 bases). V lost 5 bases and J lost 5, with 22 bases in between. In germline, CDR1 is SGHVS, CDR2 FQNEAQ. This CDR3 comprises 16 residues. The full variable domain, its missing parts supplied by reference TRBV7-8 and TRBJ2-7, is GAGVSQSPRYKVAKRGQDVALRCDPISGHVSLFWYQQALGQGPEFLTYFQNEAQLDKSGLPSDRFFAERPEGSVSTLKIQRTQQEDSAVYLCASSQRFQGNRDEQYFGPGTRLTVT.

The rearrangement joins TRBV29-1 to TRBJ2-5; 7 nucleotides match TRBD2. CDR1 is SQVTM and CDR2 is ANQGSEA in the germline V gene. The CDR3 is made up of 13 amino acids. The junction had 8 bases not matched to a gene; V was cut back by 8 bases and J by 2 bases. CDR3 coding DNA: TGCAGCTTAGTTCCTAGCGGACAAGAGACCCAGTACTTC. Translation gives CSLVPSGQETQYF.

The sample holds many counts of this clonotype. The rearrangement links TRBV19 to TRBJ2-7; D is unclear. The CDR3 runs 14 residues. The germline CDR1 and CDR2 sequences are LNHDA and SQIVND (reference sequence). V was cut by 0 bases and J by 0 bases, with 6 bases left in between. The CDR3 DNA follows: TGTGCCAGTAGTATAGACAGTAGCTCCTACGAGCAGTACTTC. This sequence encodes CASSIDSSSYEQYF.

Notes on this clonotype: This clone may be a read error of a much larger clone one base away. The genes are TRBV10-3 and TRBJ1-4, with D maybe TRBD1 (6 bases). The germline gives CDR1 ENHRY, CDR2 SYGVKD. The CDR3 spans 14 residues. The CDR3 DNA sequence: TGTGCCAGCAGTTTCGGACAGATCGCCGAAAAACTGTCTTTT. This translates into CASSFGQIAEKLSF.

The V call is TRBV7-9, the J call TRBJ1-3, with D perhaps matching TRBD1 (5 bases). The ends were cut back, 7 bases at V and 7 bases at J, with 32 bases in the middle. The CDR3 totals 19 residues. Germline V gives CDR1 SEHNR, CDR2 FQNEAQ (reference sequence). In DNA form, the CDR3 reads TGTGCCAGCAACCTAGGATGGGGCAGCAACCGCCCCCTGAGGAACACCATATATTTT. This gives the protein CASNLGWGSNRPLRNTIYF.

The rearrangement uses TRBV6-1 and TRBJ2-3, with D perhaps being TRBD1 or TRBD2 (6 bases each). V lost 0 bases and J lost 2, with 12 bases in between. CDR3 length equals 16 residues. Germline V lookup: CDR1 MNHNS, CDR2 SASEGT. CDR3 sequence: CASSEAVGGFTDTQYF. The CDR3 bases are TGTGCCAGCAGTGAAGCGGTGGGGGGCTTCACAGATACGCAGTATTTT.

A few counts support this clonotype. The chain joins TRBV4-1 to TRBJ2-7; D not certain. This CDR3 spans 15 amino acids. The germline V gene encodes CDR1 MGHRA and CDR2 YSYEKL. Trimming cost V 0 bases and J 5 bases, with 14 bases left between them. The CDR3: CASSQDTWLVDEQYF. CDR3 sequence (DNA): TGCGCCAGCAGCCAAGATACTTGGCTGGTGGACGAGCAGTACTTC.

This clonotype showed up many times. The rearrangement links TRBV4-1 to TRBJ2-7; tentative D call: TRBD2 (5 bases). This CDR3 has 14 residues. Germline V gene lookup returns CDR1 MGHRA and CDR2 YSYEKL. V dropped 3 bases and J dropped 0 bases, with 9 bases sitting between them. DNA for the CDR3: TGCGCCAGCAGCCAGAGACGGGGCTCCTACGAGCAGTACTTC. Translated, it gives CASSQRRGSYEQYF.

This clonotype was counted a few times. The chain uses TRBV10-1 and TRBJ2-1, with D possibly matching TRBD2 (6 bases). The CDR3 is 14 amino acids. V was pared by 6 bases and J by 7 bases, with 16 bases between. The germline gives CDR1 WNHNN, CDR2 SYGVQD (reference sequence). The CDR3 here is CASSSLLAANEQFF. CDR3 in DNA: TGCGCCAGCAGCTCTCTGTTAGCGGCTAATGAGCAGTTCTTC.

The rearrangement uses TRBV6-5 and TRBJ1-4; D ambiguous. The V and J ends lost 2 bases and 8 bases respectively, with 9 bases between them. Germline V lookup: CDR1 MNHEY, CDR2 SVGAGI. The length of the CDR3 is 13 residues. Here the CDR3 DNA reads TGTGCCAGCAGTTACGTTGGAAGCGAAAAACTGTTTTTT. It specifies CASSYVGSEKLFF.